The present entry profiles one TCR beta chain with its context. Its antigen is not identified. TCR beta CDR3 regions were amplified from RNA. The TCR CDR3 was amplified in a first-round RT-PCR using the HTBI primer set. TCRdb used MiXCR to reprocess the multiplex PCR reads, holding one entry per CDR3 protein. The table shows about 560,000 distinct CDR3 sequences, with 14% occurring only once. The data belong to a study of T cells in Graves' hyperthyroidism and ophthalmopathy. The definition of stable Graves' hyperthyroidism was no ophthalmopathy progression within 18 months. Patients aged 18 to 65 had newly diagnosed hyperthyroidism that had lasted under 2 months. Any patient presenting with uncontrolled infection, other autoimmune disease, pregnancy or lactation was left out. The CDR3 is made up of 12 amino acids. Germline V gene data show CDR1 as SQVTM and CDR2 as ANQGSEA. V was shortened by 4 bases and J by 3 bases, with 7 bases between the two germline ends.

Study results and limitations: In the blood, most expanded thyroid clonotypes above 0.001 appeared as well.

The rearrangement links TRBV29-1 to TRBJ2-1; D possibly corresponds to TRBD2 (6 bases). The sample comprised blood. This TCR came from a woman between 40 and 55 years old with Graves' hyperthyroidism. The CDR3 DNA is TGCAGCGTTGGGGGACTCTACAATGAGCAGTTCTTC. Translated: CSVGGLYNEQFF.